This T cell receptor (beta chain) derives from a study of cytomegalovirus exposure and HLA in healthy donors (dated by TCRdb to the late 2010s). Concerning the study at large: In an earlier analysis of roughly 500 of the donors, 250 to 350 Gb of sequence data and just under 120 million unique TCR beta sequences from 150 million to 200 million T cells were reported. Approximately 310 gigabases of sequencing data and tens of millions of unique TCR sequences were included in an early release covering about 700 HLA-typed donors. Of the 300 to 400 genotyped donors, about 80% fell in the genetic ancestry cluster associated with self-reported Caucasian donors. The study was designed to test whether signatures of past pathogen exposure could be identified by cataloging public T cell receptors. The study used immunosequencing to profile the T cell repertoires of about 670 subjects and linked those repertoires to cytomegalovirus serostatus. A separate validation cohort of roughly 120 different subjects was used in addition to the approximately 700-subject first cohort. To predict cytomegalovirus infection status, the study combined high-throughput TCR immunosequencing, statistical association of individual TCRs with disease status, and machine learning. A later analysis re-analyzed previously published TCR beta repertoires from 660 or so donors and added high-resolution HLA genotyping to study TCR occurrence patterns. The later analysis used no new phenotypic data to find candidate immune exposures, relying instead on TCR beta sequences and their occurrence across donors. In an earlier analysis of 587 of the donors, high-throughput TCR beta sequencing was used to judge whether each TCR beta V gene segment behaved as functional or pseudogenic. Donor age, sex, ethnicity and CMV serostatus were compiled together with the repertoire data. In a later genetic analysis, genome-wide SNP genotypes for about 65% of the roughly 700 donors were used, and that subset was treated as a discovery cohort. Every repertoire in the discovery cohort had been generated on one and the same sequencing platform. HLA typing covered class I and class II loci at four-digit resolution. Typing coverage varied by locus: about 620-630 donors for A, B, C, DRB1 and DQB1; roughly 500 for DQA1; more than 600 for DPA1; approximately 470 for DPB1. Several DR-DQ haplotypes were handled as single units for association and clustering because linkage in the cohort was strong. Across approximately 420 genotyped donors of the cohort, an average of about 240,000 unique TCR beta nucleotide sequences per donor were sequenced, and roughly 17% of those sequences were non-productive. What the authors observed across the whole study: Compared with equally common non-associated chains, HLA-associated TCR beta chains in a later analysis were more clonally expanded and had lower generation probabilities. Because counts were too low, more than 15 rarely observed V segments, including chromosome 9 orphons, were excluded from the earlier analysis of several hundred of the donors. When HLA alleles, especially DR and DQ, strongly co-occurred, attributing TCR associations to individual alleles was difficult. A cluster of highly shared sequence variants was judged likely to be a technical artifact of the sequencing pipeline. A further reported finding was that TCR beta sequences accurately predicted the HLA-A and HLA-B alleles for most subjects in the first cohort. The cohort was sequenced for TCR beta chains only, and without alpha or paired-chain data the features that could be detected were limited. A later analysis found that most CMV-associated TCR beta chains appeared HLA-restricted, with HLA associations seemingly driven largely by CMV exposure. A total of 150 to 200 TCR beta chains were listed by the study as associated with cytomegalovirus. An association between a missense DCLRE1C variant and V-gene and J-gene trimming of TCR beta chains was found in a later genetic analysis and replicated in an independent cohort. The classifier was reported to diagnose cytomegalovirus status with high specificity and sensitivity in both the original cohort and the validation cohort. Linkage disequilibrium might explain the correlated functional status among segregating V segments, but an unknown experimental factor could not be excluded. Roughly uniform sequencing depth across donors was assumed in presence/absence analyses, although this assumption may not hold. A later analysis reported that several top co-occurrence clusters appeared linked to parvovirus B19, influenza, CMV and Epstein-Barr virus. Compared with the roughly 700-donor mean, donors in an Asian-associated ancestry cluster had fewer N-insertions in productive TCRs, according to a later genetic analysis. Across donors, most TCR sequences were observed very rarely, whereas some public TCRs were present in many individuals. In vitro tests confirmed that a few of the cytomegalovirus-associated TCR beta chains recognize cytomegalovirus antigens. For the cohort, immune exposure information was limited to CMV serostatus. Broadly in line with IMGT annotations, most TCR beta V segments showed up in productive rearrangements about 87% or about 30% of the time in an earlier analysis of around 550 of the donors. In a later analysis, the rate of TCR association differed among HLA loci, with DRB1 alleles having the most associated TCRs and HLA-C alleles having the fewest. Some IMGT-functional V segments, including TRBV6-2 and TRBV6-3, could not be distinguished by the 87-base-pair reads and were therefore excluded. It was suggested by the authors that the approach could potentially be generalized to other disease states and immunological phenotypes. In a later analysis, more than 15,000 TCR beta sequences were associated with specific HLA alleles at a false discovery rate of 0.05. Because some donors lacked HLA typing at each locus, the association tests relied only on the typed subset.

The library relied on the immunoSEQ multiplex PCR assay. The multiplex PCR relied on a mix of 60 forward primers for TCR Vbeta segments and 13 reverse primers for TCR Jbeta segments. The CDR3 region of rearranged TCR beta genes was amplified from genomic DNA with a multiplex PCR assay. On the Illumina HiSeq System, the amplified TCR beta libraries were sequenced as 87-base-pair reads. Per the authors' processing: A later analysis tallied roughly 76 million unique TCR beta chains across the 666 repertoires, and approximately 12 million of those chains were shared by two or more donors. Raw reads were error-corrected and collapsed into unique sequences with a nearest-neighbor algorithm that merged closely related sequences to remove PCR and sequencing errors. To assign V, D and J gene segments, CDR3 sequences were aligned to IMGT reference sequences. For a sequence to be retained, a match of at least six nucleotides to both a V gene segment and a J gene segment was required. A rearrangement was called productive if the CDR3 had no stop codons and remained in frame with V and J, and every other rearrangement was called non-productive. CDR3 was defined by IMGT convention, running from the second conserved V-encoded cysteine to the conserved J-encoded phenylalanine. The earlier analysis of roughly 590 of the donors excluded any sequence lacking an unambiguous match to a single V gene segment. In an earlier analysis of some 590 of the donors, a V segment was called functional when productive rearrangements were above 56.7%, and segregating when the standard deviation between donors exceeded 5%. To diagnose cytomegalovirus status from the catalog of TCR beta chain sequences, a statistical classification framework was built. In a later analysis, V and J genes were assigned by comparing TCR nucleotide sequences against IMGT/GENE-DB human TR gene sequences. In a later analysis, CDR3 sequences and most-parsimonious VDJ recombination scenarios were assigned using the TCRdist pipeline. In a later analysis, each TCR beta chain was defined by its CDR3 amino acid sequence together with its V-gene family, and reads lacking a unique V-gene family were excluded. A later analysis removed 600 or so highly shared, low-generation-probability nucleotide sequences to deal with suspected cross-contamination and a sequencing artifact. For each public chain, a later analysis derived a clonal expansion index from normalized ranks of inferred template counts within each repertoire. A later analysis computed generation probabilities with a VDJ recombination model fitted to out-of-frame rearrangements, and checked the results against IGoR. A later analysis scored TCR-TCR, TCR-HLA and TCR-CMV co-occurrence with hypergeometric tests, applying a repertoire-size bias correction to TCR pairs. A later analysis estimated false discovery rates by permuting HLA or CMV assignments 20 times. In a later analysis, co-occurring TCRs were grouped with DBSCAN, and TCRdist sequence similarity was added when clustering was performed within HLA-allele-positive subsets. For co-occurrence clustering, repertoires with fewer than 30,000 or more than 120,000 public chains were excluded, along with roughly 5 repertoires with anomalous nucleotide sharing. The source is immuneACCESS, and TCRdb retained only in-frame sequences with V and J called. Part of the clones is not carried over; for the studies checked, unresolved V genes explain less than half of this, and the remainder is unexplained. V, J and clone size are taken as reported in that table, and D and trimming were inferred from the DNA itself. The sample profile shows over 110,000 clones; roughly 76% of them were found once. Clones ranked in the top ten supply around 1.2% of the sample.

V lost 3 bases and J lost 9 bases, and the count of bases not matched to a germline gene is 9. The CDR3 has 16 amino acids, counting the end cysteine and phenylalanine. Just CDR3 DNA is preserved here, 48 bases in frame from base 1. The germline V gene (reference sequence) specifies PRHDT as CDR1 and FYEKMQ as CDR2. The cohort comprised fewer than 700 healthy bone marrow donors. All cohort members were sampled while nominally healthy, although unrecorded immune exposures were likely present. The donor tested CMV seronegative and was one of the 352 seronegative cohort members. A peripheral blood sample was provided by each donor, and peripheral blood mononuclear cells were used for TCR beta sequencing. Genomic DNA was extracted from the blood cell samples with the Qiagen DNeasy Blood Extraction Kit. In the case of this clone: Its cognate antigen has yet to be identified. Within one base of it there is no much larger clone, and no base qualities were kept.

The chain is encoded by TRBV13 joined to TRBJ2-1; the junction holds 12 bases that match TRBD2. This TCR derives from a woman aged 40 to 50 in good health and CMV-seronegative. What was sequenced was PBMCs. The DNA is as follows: TGTGCCAGCAGCTTTCGGACTAGCGGGGCGTTTGGTGAGCAGTTCTTC. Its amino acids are CASSFRTSGAFGEQFF.